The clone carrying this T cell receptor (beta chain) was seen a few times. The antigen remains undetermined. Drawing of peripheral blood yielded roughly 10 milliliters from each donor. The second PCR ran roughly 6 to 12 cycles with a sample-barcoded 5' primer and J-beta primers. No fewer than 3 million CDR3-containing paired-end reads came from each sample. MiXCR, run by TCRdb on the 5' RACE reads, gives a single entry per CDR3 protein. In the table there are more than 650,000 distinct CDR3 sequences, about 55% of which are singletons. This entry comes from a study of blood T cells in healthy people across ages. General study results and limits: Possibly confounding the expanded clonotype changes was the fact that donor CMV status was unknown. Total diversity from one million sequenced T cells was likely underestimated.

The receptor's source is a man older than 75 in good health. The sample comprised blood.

The CDR3 here is CAVTRDGAINEQFF. In nucleotides, the CDR3 is TGTGCCGTCACCAGGGACGGGGCGATCAATGAGCAGTTCTTC. The chain joins TRBV6-5 to TRBJ2-1; D possibly uses TRBD1 or TRBD2 (5 bases each). The CDR3 contains 14 residues. Looked up from germline, CDR1 is MNHEY and CDR2 is SVGAGI. V dropped 11 bases and J dropped 6 bases, with 20 bases sitting between them.